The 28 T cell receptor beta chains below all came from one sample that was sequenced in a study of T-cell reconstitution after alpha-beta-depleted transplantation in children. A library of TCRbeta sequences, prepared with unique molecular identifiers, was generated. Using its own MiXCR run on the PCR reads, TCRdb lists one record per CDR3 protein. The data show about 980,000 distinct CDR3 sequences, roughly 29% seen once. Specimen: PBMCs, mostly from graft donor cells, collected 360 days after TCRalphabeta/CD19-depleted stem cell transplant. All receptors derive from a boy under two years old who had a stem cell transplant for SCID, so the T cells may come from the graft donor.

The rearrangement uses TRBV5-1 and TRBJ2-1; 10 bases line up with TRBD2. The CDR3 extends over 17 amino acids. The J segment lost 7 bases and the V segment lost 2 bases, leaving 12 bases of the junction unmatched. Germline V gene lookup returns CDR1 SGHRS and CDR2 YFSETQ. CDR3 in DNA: TGCGCCAGCAGCTTACCCCCTCCTAGCGGGGGATCGAATGAGCAGTTCTTC. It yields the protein CASSLPPPSGGSNEQFF.

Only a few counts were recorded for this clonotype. CDR3 nucleotide sequence: TGTGCCAGCAGCTTAGACAGGCTATATAATTCACCCCTCCACTTT. This translates into CASSLDRLYNSPLHF. The chain uses TRBV7-2 and TRBJ1-6; D possibly corresponds to TRBD1 (5 bases). V lost 1 base and J 4 bases, leaving 8 bases between the germline ends. Germline CDR1 SGHTA, CDR2 FQGNSA. The CDR3 contains 15 residues. Variable domain in full (rest from reference TRBV7-2 and TRBJ1-6): GAGVSQSPSNKVTEKGKDVELRCDPISGHTALYWYRQSLGQGLEFLIYFQGNSAPDKSGLPSDRFSAERTGGSVSTLTIQRTQQEDSAVYLCASSLDRLYNSPLHFGNGTRLTVT.

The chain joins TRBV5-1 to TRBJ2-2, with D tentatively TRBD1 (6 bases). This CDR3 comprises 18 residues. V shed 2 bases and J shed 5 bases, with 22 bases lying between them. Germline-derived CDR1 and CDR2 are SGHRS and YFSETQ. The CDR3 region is CASSLVALGAPSTGELFF. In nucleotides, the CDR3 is TGCGCCAGCAGCTTAGTCGCCTTGGGGGCTCCTTCAACCGGGGAGCTGTTTTTT.

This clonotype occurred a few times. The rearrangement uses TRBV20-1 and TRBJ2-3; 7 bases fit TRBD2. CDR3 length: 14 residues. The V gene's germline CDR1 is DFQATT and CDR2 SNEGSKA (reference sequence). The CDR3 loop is CSPEAGEKTDTQYF. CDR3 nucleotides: TGCAGCCCCGAGGCGGGGGAAAAAACAGATACGCAGTATTTT.

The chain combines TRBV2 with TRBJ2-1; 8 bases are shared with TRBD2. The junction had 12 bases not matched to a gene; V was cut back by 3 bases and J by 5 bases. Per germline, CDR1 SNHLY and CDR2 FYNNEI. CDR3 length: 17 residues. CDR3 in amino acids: CASSDLRVAGLNNEQFF. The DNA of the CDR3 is TGTGCCAGCAGTGATCTTCGGGTAGCGGGATTGAACAATGAGCAGTTCTTC.

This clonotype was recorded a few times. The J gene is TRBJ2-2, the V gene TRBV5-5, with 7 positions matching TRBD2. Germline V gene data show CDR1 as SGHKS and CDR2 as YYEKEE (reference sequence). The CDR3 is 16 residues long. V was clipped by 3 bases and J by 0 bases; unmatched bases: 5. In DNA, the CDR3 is TGTGCCAGCAGCTGGGGGGGACCGGCGAACACCGGGGAGCTGTTTTTT. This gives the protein CASSWGGPANTGELFF.

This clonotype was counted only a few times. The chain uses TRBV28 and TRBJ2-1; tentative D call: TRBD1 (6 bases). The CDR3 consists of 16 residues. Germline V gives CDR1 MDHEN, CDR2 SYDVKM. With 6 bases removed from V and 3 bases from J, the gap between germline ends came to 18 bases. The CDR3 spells CASSPQAGAYYNEQFF. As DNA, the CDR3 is TGTGCCAGCAGCCCCCAAGCAGGGGCTTACTACAATGAGCAGTTCTTC.

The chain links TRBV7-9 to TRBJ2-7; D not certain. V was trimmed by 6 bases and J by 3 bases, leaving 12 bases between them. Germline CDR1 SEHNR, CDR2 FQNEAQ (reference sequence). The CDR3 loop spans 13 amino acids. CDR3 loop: CASSISTDYEQYF. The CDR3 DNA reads TGTGCCAGCAGTATCTCGACGGACTACGAGCAGTACTTC.

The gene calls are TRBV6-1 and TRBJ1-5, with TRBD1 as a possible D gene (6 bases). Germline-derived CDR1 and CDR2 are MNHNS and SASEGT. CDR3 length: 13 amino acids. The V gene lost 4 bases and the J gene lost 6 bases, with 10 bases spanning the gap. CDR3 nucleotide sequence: TGTGCCAGCAGTGGGGACATCGGTCAGCCCCAGCATTTT. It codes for CASSGDIGQPQHF.

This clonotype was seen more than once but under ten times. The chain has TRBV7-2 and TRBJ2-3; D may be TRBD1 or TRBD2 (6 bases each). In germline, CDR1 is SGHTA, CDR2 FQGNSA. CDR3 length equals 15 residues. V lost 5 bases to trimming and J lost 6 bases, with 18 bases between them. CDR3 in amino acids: CASSPRGPQGDTQYF. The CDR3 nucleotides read TGTGCCAGCAGCCCCCGGGGGCCCCAAGGGGATACGCAGTATTTT.

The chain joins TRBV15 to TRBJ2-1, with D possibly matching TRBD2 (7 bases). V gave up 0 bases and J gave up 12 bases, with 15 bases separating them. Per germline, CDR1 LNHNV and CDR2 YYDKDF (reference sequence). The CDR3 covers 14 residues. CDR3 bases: TGTGCCACCAGCAGAGATAGTGGTCGGGGGGCGCAGTTCTTC. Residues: CATSRDSGRGAQFF.

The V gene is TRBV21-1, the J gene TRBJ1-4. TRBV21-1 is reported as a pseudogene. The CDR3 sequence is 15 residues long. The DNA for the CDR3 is TGTGCCAGCAGCAAAGTAGCGGGCCCTATTGAAAAACTGTTTTTT. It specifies CASSKVAGPIEKLFF.

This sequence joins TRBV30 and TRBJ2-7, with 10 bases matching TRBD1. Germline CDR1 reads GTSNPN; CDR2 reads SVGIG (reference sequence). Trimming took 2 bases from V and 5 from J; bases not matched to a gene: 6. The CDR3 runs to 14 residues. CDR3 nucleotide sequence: TGTGCCTGGAGTACCGGGACAGGGGATCACGAGCAGTACTTC. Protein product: CAWSTGTGDHEQYF.

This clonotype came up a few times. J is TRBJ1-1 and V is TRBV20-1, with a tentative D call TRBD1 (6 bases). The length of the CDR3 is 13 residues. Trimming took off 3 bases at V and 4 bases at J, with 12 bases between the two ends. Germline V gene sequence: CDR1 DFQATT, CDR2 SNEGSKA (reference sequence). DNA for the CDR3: TGCAGTGCTAGCGGCCCAGGGGCCACTGAAGCTTTCTTT. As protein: CSASGPGATEAFF.

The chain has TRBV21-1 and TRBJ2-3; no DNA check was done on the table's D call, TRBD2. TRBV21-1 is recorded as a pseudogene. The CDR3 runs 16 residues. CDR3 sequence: CASSKAGAGGTDTQYF. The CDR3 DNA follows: TGTGCCAGCAGCAAAGCGGGAGCGGGGGGCACAGATACGCAGTATTTT.

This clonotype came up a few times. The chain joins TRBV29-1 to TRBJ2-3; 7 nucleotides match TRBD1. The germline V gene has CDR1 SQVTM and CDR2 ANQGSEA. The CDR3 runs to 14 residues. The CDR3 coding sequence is TGCAGTGGGAGTCAGGGGGTTAACACAGATACGCAGTATTTT. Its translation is CSGSQGVNTDTQYF.

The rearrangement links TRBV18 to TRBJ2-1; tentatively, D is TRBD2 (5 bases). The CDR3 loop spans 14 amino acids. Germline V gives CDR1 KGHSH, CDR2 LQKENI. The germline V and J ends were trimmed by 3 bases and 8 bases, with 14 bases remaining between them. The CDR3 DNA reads TGTGCCAGCTCACCTCCCGGGGTTGACTATGAGCAGTTCTTC. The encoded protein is CASSPPGVDYEQFF.

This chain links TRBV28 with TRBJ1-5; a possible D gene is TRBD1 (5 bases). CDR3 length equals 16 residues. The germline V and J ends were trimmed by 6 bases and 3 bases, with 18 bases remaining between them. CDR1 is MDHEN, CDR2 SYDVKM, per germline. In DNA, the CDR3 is TGTGCCAGCAGCCAGGCTCGACAGTTATCCAATCAGCCCCAGCATTTT. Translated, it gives CASSQARQLSNQPQHF. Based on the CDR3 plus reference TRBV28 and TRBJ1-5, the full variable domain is DVKVTQSSRYLVKRTGEKVFLECVQDMDHENMFWYRQDPGLGLRLIYFSYDVKMKEKGDIPEGYSVSREKKERFSLILESASTNQTSMYLCASSQARQLSNQPQHFGDGTRLSIL.

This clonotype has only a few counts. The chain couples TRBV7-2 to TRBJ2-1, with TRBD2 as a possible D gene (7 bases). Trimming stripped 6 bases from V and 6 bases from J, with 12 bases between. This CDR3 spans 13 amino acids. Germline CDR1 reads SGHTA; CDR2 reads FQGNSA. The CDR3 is CASSGGAPNEQFF. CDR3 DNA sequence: TGTGCCAGCAGTGGGGGGGCCCCCAATGAGCAGTTCTTC. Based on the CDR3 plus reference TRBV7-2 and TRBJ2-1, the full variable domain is GAGVSQSPSNKVTEKGKDVELRCDPISGHTALYWYRQSLGQGLEFLIYFQGNSAPDKSGLPSDRFSAERTGGSVSTLTIQRTQQEDSAVYLCASSGGAPNEQFFGPGTRLTVL.

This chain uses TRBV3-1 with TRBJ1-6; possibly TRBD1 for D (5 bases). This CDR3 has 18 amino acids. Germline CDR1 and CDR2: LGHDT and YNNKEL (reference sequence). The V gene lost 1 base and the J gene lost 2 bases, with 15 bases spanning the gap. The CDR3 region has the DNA TGTGCCAGCAGCCAAGCCCCCATCGGGGGGACCTATAATTCACCCCTCCACTTT. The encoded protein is CASSQAPIGGTYNSPLHF.

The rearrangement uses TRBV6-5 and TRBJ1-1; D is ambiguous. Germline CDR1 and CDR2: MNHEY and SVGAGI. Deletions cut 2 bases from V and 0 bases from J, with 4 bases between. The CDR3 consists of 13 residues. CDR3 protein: CASSYTMNTEAFF. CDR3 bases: TGTGCCAGCAGTTACACCATGAACACTGAAGCTTTCTTT.

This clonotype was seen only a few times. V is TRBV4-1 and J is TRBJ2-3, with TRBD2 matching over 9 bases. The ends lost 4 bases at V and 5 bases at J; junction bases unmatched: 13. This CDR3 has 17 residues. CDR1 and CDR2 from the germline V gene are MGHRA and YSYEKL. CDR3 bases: TGCGCCAGCAGCCTGCCCCCACTAGCGGGCATGGTAGATACGCAGTATTTT. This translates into CASSLPPLAGMVDTQYF.

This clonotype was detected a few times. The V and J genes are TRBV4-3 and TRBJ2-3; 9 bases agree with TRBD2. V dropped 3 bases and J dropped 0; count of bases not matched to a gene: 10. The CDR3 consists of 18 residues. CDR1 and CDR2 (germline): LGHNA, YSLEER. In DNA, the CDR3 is TGCGCCAGCAGCCATTTTCTCCGAGCGGGGGGAAGCACAGATACGCAGTATTTT. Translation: CASSHFLRAGGSTDTQYF.

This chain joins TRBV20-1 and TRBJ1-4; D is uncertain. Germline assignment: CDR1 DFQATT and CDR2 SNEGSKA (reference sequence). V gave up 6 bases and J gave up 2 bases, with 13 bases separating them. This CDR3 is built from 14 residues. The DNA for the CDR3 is TGCAGTGCGGGAGCTGGTTATACTAATGAAAAACTGTTTTTT. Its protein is CSAGAGYTNEKLFF.

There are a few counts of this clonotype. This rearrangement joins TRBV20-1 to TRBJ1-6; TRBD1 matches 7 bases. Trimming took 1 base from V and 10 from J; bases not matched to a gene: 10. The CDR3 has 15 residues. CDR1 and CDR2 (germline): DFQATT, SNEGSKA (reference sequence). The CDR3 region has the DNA TGCAGTGCTAGAGCCCAGGGGGGGGTAGAGTCACCCCTCCACTTT. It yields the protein CSARAQGGVESPLHF.

CDR3 protein: CASSVAARADEAFF. The CDR3 DNA sequence: TGTGCCAGCAGCGTAGCTGCCAGGGCCGATGAAGCTTTCTTT. This chain joins TRBV9 and TRBJ1-1, with a tentative D call TRBD1 (5 bases). The CDR3 runs to 14 residues. Germline CDR1 and CDR2: SGDLS and YYNGEE. The ends were cut back, 0 bases at V and 7 bases at J, with 13 bases in the middle. Drawing the rest from reference TRBV9 and TRBJ1-1, the complete variable domain is DSGVTQTPKHLITATGQRVTLRCSPRSGDLSVYWYQQSLDQGLQFLIQYYNGEERAKGNILERFSAQQFPDLHSELNLSSLELGDSALYFCASSVAARADEAFFGQGTRLTVV.

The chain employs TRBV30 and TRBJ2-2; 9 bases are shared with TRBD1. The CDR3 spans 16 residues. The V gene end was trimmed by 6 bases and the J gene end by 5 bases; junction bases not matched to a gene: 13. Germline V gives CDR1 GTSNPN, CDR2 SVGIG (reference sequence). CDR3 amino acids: CACTGTGKGRTGELFF. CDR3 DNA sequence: TGTGCCTGCACCGGGACAGGGAAAGGTCGAACCGGGGAGCTGTTTTTT. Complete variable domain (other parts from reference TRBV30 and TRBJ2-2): SQTIHQWPATLVQPVGSPLSLECTVEGTSNPNLYWYRQAAGRGLQLLFYSVGIGQISSEVPQNLSASRPQDRQFILSSKKLLLSDSGFYLCACTGTGKGRTGELFFGEGSRLTVL.

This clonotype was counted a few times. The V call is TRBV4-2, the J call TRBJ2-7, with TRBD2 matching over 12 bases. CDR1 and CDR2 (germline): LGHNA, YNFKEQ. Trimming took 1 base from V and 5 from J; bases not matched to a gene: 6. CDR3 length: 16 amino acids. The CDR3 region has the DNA TGTGCCAGCAGCCAAGTTCGCCTAGCGGGGGGGCACGAGCAGTACTTC. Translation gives CASSQVRLAGGHEQYF.